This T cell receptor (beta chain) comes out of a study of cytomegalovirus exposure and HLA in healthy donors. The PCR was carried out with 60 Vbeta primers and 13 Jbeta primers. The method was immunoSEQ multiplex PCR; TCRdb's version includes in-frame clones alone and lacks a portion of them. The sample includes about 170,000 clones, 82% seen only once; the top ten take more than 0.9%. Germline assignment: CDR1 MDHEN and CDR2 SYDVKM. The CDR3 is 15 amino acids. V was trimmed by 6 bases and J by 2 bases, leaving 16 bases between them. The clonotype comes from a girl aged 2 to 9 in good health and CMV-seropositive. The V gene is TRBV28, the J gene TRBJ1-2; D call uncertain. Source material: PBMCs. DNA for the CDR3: TGTGCCAGCAGAGGGCGTTGGAGGAACAACTATGGCTACACCTTC. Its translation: CASRGRWRNNYGYTF.